The 28 T cell receptor beta chains listed next were all sequenced from one sample in a study of control samples from healthy donors and cancer patients. Sequenced by immunoSEQ multiplex PCR; TCRdb stores in-frame clones only, minus some. The repertoire has 150,000 or so clones, roughly 94% of them found once; the top ten carry approximately 6.1%. Material for sequencing was blood. Every receptor here comes from a man aged 35-49 years in good health.

This clone was found once. The V and J genes are TRBV20-1 and TRBJ1-5; D gene uncertain. This CDR3 has 9 residues. The germline V and J ends were trimmed by 5 bases and 10 bases, with 6 bases remaining between them. CDR1 is DFQATT and CDR2 is SNEGSKA in the germline V gene (reference sequence). CDR3 sequence (DNA): TGCAGTGCTGGAACACCCCAGCATTTT. Protein sequence: CSAGTPQHF.

V is TRBV19 and J is TRBJ2-7, with a tentative D call TRBD1 (6 bases). Germline loops: CDR1 LNHDA, CDR2 SQIVND (reference sequence). With 5 bases removed from V and 2 bases from J, the gap between germline ends came to 22 bases. CDR3 length equals 17 residues. CDR3: CASSPARRTAPTYEQYF. DNA of the CDR3: TGTGCCAGTAGTCCCGCCCGAAGGACAGCTCCGACCTACGAGCAGTACTTC. The full variable domain, with the rest looked up from reference TRBV19 and TRBJ2-7, is DGGITQSPKYLFRKEGQNVTLSCEQNLNHDAMYWYRQDPGQGLRLIYYSQIVNDFQKGDIAEGYSVSREKKESFPLTVTSAQKNPTAFYLCASSPARRTAPTYEQYFGPGTRLTVT.

The rearrangement joins TRBV24-1 to TRBJ1-3, with D possibly matching TRBD1 (5 bases). Trimming cost V 4 bases and J 2 bases, with 11 bases left between them. Germline CDR1 reads KGHDR; CDR2 reads SFDVKD. CDR3 length equals 15 residues. As DNA, the CDR3 is TGTGCCACCAGTGAGTCCGGGGGAGCTGGAAACACCATATATTTT. Protein product: CATSESGGAGNTIYF.

V gene TRBV27 combines with J gene TRBJ2-3; 12 bases agree with TRBD2. Trimming took 0 bases from V and 1 from J; bases not matched to a gene: 5. The CDR3 runs to 18 residues. Germline loops: CDR1 MNHEY, CDR2 SMNVEV (reference sequence). The CDR3 loop is CASSLSPSGGDRTDTQYF. CDR3 in DNA: TGTGCCAGCAGTTTATCGCCTAGCGGGGGGGACCGCACAGATACGCAGTATTTT.

The chain links TRBV7-2 to TRBJ1-2; weak D call: TRBD1 (5 bases). Trimming pared 0 bases from V and 9 bases from J, leaving 14 bases between. The CDR3 extends over 14 amino acids. Germline V gene lookup returns CDR1 SGHTA and CDR2 FQGNSA. CDR3 loop: CASSLASGTTRYTF. CDR3 in DNA: TGTGCCAGCAGCTTAGCTTCAGGGACGACACGCTACACCTTC.

The chain couples TRBV27 to TRBJ2-2; 8 bases line up with TRBD1. CDR3 length equals 16 residues. Trimming took 6 bases from V and 1 from J; bases not matched to a gene: 7. CDR1 and CDR2 (germline): MNHEY, SMNVEV (reference sequence). The CDR3 DNA sequence: TGTGCCAGCAGACCTACCGGGACAGGGAACACCGGGGAGCTGTTTTTT. This codes for CASRPTGTGNTGELFF.

This rearrangement joins TRBV28 to TRBJ2-1; TRBD1 aligns across 8 bases. The V gene end was trimmed by 3 bases and the J gene end by 6 bases; junction bases not matched to a gene: 25. This CDR3 has 21 amino acids. The germline gives CDR1 MDHEN, CDR2 SYDVKM. CDR3 DNA sequence: TGTGCCAGCAGTTTCCCCTCCGACAGGGGACGGGAGAAACCCAATTTCAATGAGCAGTTCTTC. Protein sequence: CASSFPSDRGREKPNFNEQFF.

The chain joins TRBV27 to TRBJ2-1; TRBD1 agrees at 11 bases. CDR1 and CDR2 (germline): MNHEY, SMNVEV (reference sequence). The CDR3 is 14 residues long. Germline trimming cut 6 bases from V and 7 bases from J; bases unmatched to any gene: 5. In DNA, the CDR3 is TGTGCCAGCAGCCGGGACAGGGGGGATAATGAGCAGTTCTTC. Residues: CASSRDRGDNEQFF.

This chain connects TRBV5-1 to TRBJ2-1; D gene ambiguous. The germline V and J ends were trimmed by 0 bases and 4 bases, with 8 bases remaining between them. The CDR3 sequence is 14 residues long. Germline V gene data show CDR1 as SGHRS and CDR2 as YFSETQ. Here the CDR3 reads CASSLGGPYNEQFF. CDR3 nucleotides: TGCGCCAGCAGCTTGGGTGGCCCGTACAATGAGCAGTTCTTC.

V gene TRBV30 combines with J gene TRBJ2-7; D may be TRBD2 (6 bases). The length of the CDR3 is 14 residues. V was cut by 2 bases and J by 3 bases, with 14 bases left in between. CDR1 and CDR2 from the germline V gene are GTSNPN and SVGIG (reference sequence). The CDR3 sequence is CAWSWPGGFYEQYF. CDR3 DNA sequence: TGTGCCTGGAGTTGGCCCGGGGGTTTCTACGAGCAGTACTTC.

Worth noting for this clone: Other DNA sequences in this sample translate to the same CDR3. The rearrangement joins TRBV5-1 to TRBJ2-1, with TRBD2 identical over 8 bases. Trimming took 1 base from V and 4 from J; bases not matched to a gene: 1. Germline V gene sequence: CDR1 SGHRS, CDR2 YFSETQ. The CDR3 is 14 residues long. CDR3 sequence: CASSLSGGYNEQFF. The CDR3 bases are TGCGCCAGCAGCTTGAGCGGGGGATACAATGAGCAGTTCTTC.

Worth noting for this clone: A junction end diverges from the germline sequence, so it may reflect a read error. The J gene is TRBJ1-6, the V gene TRBV3-1 (or the pseudogene TRBV3-2); no clear D. The CDR3 has 12 residues. The germline V gene encodes CDR1 LGHDT and CDR2 YNNKEL (reference sequence). The CDR3 sequence: CASGQRNSPLHF. The CDR3 nucleotides read TGTGCCAGCGGCCAACGAAATTCACCCCTCCACTTT.

The chain combines TRBV27 with TRBJ1-2, with 8 bases matching TRBD1. The germline CDR1 and CDR2 sequences are MNHEY and SMNVEV (reference sequence). CDR3 length: 14 amino acids. The ends lost 5 bases at V and 4 bases at J; junction bases unmatched: 6. CDR3 protein: CASSPGQGIYGYTF. In DNA, the CDR3 is TGTGCCAGCAGTCCCGGACAGGGAATCTATGGCTACACCTTC.

J is TRBJ1-1 and V is TRBV30; D is ambiguous. The V end was cut by 4 bases, the J end by 0 bases, with 12 bases between. Germline V gene data show CDR1 as GTSNPN and CDR2 as SVGIG (reference sequence). The CDR3 has 14 amino acids. This CDR3 reads CAWTRQLMNTEAFF. CDR3 nucleotides: TGTGCCTGGACTAGACAACTCATGAACACTGAAGCTTTCTTT.

CDR3 sequence (DNA): TGTGCCAGCGGACACTGCACTCCCACCTACGAGCAGTACTTC. It codes for CASGHCTPTYEQYF. The V gene is TRBV25-1, the J gene TRBJ2-7; D might be TRBD1 (5 bases). This CDR3 has 14 residues. CDR1 is MGHDK and CDR2 is SYGVNS in the germline V gene. Trimming removed 8 bases at V and 2 bases at J, with 16 bases between.

The chain is built from TRBV28 and TRBJ1-5; 7 bases align to TRBD1. V shed 2 bases, J shed 7 bases, and the junction held 11 bases outside the gene matches. Per germline, CDR1 MDHEN and CDR2 SYDVKM. The CDR3 is 16 residues long. The CDR3 DNA sequence: TGTGCCAGCAGTTTAAGCGACAGGGTCGGACGCCAGCCCCAGCATTTT. It codes for CASSLSDRVGRQPQHF. The whole variable domain, remainder taken from reference TRBV28 and TRBJ1-5, is DVKVTQSSRYLVKRTGEKVFLECVQDMDHENMFWYRQDPGLGLRLIYFSYDVKMKEKGDIPEGYSVSREKKERFSLILESASTNQTSMYLCASSLSDRVGRQPQHFGDGTRLSIL.

This chain connects TRBV7-3 to TRBJ2-3, with D perhaps matching TRBD2 (5 bases). CDR3 length equals 15 residues. The V gene lost 5 bases and the J gene lost 2 bases, with 14 bases spanning the gap. Per the germline V gene, CDR1 is SGHTA and CDR2 is FQGTGA. This CDR3 is CASSQNGLATDTQYF. CDR3 DNA: TGTGCCAGCAGCCAAAATGGGCTAGCCACAGATACGCAGTATTTT.

V and J are TRBV19 and TRBJ1-1, with 9 bases lining up with TRBD1. V trimming: 11 bases; J trimming: 7 bases; junction bases outside the gene matches: 8. There are 12 residues in the CDR3. Germline CDR1 and CDR2: LNHDA and SQIVND (reference sequence). This chain's CDR3 is CASLGTGSEAFF. CDR3 in DNA: TGTGCCTCATTAGGGACAGGGAGTGAAGCTTTCTTT.

This chain joins TRBV11-2 and TRBJ1-1; no definite D call. Germline V gives CDR1 SGHAT, CDR2 FQNNGV. The CDR3 covers 13 residues. V was shortened by 3 bases and J by 4 bases, with 9 bases between the two germline ends. For the CDR3, the DNA is TGTGCCAGCAGCTTCCCCCGGGGCACTGAAGCTTTCTTT. Translated, it gives CASSFPRGTEAFF.

The rearrangement links TRBV5-1 to TRBJ1-2; 7 positions match TRBD1. Trimming took 2 bases from V and 1 from J; bases not matched to a gene: 5. This CDR3 is 15 amino acids long. CDR1 SGHRS and CDR2 YFSETQ come from the germline V gene. The CDR3 loop is CASSFMTGSNYGYTF. The CDR3 nucleotides are TGCGCCAGCAGCTTTATGACAGGGAGTAACTATGGCTACACCTTC.

The genes are TRBV9 and TRBJ1-2; D unclear. V was clipped by 0 bases and J by 4 bases, with 13 bases between them. The CDR3 covers 15 residues. The germline CDR1 and CDR2 sequences are SGDLS and YYNGEE. This chain's CDR3 is CASSVGWGDTYGYTF. CDR3 DNA sequence: TGTGCCAGCAGCGTAGGTTGGGGAGATACCTATGGCTACACCTTC.

This sequence joins TRBV6-6 and TRBJ2-3, with D possibly being TRBD2 (6 bases). Trimming left V 6 bases short and J 6 bases short, with 16 bases between. Germline V CDR1 and CDR2: MNHNY, SVGAGI (reference sequence). This CDR3 contains 14 residues. The CDR3 DNA sequence: TGTGCCAGCAGGTTAGAGGGCGGGGACGATACGCAGTATTTT. Protein: CASRLEGGDDTQYF.

V gene TRBV4-3 combines with J gene TRBJ1-6; 10 bases are a match to TRBD1. CDR1 and CDR2 from the germline V gene are LGHNA and YSLEER. V lost 3 bases to trimming and J lost 9 bases; unmatched junction nucleotides: 8. The length of the CDR3 is 16 residues. The CDR3 coding sequence is TGCGCCAGCAGCCAGGCCGGGACAGGGGTTCGTTCACCCCTCCACTTT. This sequence encodes CASSQAGTGVRSPLHF.

This chain uses TRBV12-5 with TRBJ2-7; TRBD2 might be the D (6 bases). Per germline, CDR1 LGHNT and CDR2 FRNRAP. The CDR3 runs to 15 residues. Trimming shortened V by 0 bases and J by 1 base, and 10 bases separated the two germline ends. CDR3 bases: TGTGCTAGTGGTTTGGTCCTCGGGGGATCCTACGAGCAGTACTTC. This sequence encodes CASGLVLGGSYEQYF.

This clone was found once. This CDR3 is CASRRTGEWDQPQHF. CDR3 coding DNA: TGTGCCAGTAGGAGGACAGGGGAGTGGGATCAGCCCCAGCATTTT. The chain carries TRBV19 and TRBJ1-5; 9 nucleotides agree with TRBD1. Germline trimming cut 6 bases from V and 5 bases from J; bases unmatched to any gene: 8. Per the germline V gene, CDR1 is LNHDA and CDR2 is SQIVND (reference sequence). This CDR3 region has 15 residues.

This clone is a singleton in its sample. The chain couples TRBV9 to TRBJ2-6; no firm D call. Trimming removed 3 bases from V and 2 bases from J, with 6 bases in between. Germline loops: CDR1 SGDLS, CDR2 YYNGEE. The CDR3 consists of 14 residues. The CDR3 bases are TGTGCCAGCAGCGGACGGGCTGGGGCCAACGTCCTGACTTTC. Residues: CASSGRAGANVLTF.

The chain is built from TRBV19 and TRBJ1-2; perhaps TRBD1 as D (6 bases). The germline V gene encodes CDR1 LNHDA and CDR2 SQIVND (reference sequence). This CDR3 comprises 13 residues. The V and J ends lost 5 bases and 2 bases respectively, with 9 bases between them. CDR3 amino acids: CASSQQGNYGYTF. The CDR3 nucleotides are TGTGCCAGTAGTCAGCAGGGGAACTATGGCTACACCTTC.

This clone was picked up a small number of times. The chain joins TRBV11-2 to TRBJ2-7; D is uncertain. With 5 bases removed from V and 3 bases from J, the gap between germline ends came to 14 bases. The CDR3 is 14 amino acids. Germline V lookup: CDR1 SGHAT, CDR2 FQNNGV. The CDR3 DNA reads as TGTGCCAGCAGCCCGGACCCCTGGATCTACGAGCAGTACTTC. Translated, it gives CASSPDPWIYEQYF.